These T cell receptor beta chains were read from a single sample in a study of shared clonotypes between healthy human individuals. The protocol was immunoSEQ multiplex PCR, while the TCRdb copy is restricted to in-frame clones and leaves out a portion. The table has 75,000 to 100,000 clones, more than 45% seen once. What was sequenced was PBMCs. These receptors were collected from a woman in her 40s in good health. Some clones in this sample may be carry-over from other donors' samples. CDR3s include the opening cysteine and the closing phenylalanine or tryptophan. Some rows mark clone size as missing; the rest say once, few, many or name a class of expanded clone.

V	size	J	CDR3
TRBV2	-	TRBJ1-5	CASSFGTENSNQPQHF
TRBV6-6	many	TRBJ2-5	CASSYSGQGWETQYF
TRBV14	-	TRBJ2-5	CASSPWAGGSLETQYF
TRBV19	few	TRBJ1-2	CASGYEPYGYTF
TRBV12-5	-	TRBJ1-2	CASGRETGVYGYTF
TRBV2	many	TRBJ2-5	CASSDRTDQETQYF
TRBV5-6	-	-	CASILAGQAQDEQYF
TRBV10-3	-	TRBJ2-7	CATSQTDTHYEQYF
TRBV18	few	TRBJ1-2	CASSPGPGIWYGYTF
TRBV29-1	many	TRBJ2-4	CSVESEWPKNIQYF
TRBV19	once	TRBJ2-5	CASSQGTEETQYF
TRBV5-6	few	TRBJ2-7	CASSRGGGREQYF
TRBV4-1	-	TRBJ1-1	CASSQRTLRAMNTEAFF
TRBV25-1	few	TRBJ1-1	CASARMGQAFF
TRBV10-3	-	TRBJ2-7	CAISGGTGTYEQYF
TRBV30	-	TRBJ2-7	CAWAPPGFTSYEQYF
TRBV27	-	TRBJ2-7	CASSFRDRGVEQYF
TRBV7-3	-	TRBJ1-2	CASSLKAGPNYGYTF
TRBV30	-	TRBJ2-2	CAWSAAATGAGELFF
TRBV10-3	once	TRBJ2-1	CAISDPPGLAGRNEQFF
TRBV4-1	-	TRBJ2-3	CASRQQGLAEGTQYF
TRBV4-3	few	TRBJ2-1	CASSQDWREGEYEQFF
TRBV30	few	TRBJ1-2	CAWSVGQWEGYTF
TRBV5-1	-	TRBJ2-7	CASSLANGAYEQYF
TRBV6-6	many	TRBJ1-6	CASSLLVGPDSPLHF
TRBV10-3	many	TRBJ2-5	CAISQDTSGTQYF
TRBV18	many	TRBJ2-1	CASSPRRDSPNEQFF
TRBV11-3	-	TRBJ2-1	CASSHPAGGRNEQFF